These T cell receptor beta chains were read from a single sample in a study of T cells in localized non-small cell lung cancer. Assay used: immunoSEQ multiplex PCR; TCRdb lists only in-frame clones, some missing. The sample shows about 41,000 clones, roughly 86% of them seen only once. The sequenced sample was peripheral blood, obtained before any cancer treatment. The origin of the receptors is a female donor older than 55 with stage I squamous cell lung carcinoma. The CDR3 runs from the conserved cysteine through the conserved F or W. Fields, in order: D gene, clone size, CDR3 length, J gene, V gene, CDR3 DNA, CDR3 protein. A D gene is named only where the DNA matches it firmly. The size entry is marked missing in some rows and otherwise reads once, few, many or a size class.

d_call: TRBD2; clone_size: .; cdr3_length: 17; j_call: TRBJ2-1; v_call: TRBV6-1; cdr3_nt: TGTGCCAGCAGTGAACAGGGACTAGCAAACACCTACAATGAGCAGTTCTTC; cdr3_aa: CASSEQGLANTYNEQFF
d_call: TRBD2; clone_size: .; cdr3_length: 17; j_call: TRBJ2-4; v_call: TRBV4-1; cdr3_nt: TGCGCCAGCAGCCAAGATCGCGCGGGGGGCGCCCAAAACATTCAGTACTTC; cdr3_aa: CASSQDRAGGAQNIQYF
d_call: .; clone_size: .; cdr3_length: 16; j_call: TRBJ1-4; v_call: TRBV5-1; cdr3_nt: TGCGCCAGCAGCTTTGGAGGGGCCCGCATTAATGAAAAACTGTTTTTT; cdr3_aa: CASSFGGARINEKLFF
d_call: .; clone_size: .; cdr3_length: 13; j_call: TRBJ2-5; v_call: TRBV19; cdr3_nt: TGTGCCAGTAGTGGGAGTGGTCAAGAGACCCAGTACTTC; cdr3_aa: CASSGSGQETQYF
d_call: .; clone_size: .; cdr3_length: 12; j_call: TRBJ2-1; v_call: TRBV6-1; cdr3_nt: TGTGCCAGCAGGGTGGGCGCCAATGAGCAGTTCTTC; cdr3_aa: CASRVGANEQFF
d_call: .; clone_size: .; cdr3_length: 14; j_call: TRBJ2-3; v_call: TRBV4-3; cdr3_nt: TGCGCCAGCAGCCAAGACGAGCGCTCAGATACGCAGTATTTT; cdr3_aa: CASSQDERSDTQYF
d_call: .; clone_size: .; cdr3_length: 15; j_call: TRBJ2-1; v_call: TRBV10-3; cdr3_nt: TGTGCCATCAGTGAGAGGTCGGGAGTCCCGGGTGAGCAGTTCTTC; cdr3_aa: CAISERSGVPGEQFF
d_call: .; clone_size: .; cdr3_length: 15; j_call: TRBJ2-1; v_call: TRBV18; cdr3_nt: TGTGCCAGCTCCCTTCTTGAGGTTTCCTACAATGAGCAGTTCTTC; cdr3_aa: CASSLLEVSYNEQFF
d_call: .; clone_size: .; cdr3_length: 14; j_call: TRBJ1-1; v_call: TRBV7-8; cdr3_nt: TGTGCCAGCAGCCGAAAGGGGGGGGACACTGAAGCTTTCTTT; cdr3_aa: CASSRKGGDTEAFF
d_call: .; clone_size: .; cdr3_length: 16; j_call: TRBJ2-1; v_call: TRBV7-9; cdr3_nt: TGTGCCAGCAGCTTCATCCCTTCCATCCCCTACAATGAGCAGTTCTTC; cdr3_aa: CASSFIPSIPYNEQFF
d_call: TRBD1; clone_size: .; cdr3_length: 14; j_call: TRBJ2-3; v_call: TRBV11-3; cdr3_nt: TGTGCCAGCAGCCCGCGGACAGGGATAGATACGCAGTATTTT; cdr3_aa: CASSPRTGIDTQYF
d_call: TRBD1; clone_size: few; cdr3_length: 14; j_call: TRBJ1-2; v_call: TRBV30; cdr3_nt: TGTGCCTGGAGTGTCCAGGGGGGTGTAGGGGGCTACACCTTC; cdr3_aa: CAWSVQGGVGGYTF
d_call: .; clone_size: .; cdr3_length: 14; j_call: TRBJ1-2; v_call: TRBV7-9; cdr3_nt: TGTGCCAGCAGCTTAGCGAACAGTGGTTATGGCTACACCTTC; cdr3_aa: CASSLANSGYGYTF
d_call: TRBD1; clone_size: .; cdr3_length: 16; j_call: TRBJ2-3; v_call: TRBV4-2; cdr3_nt: TGTGCCAGCAGCCAAGTCGGACAGGGGGCTGGAGATACGCAGTATTTT; cdr3_aa: CASSQVGQGAGDTQYF
d_call: .; clone_size: .; cdr3_length: 13; j_call: TRBJ2-5; v_call: TRBV29-1; cdr3_nt: TGCAGCGTTTTTATAAGGGCTGGGGAGACCCAGTACTTC; cdr3_aa: CSVFIRAGETQYF
d_call: .; clone_size: .; cdr3_length: 13; j_call: TRBJ2-7; v_call: TRBV5-6; cdr3_nt: TGTGCCAGCAGCTCCACAGGGATGGCCGAGCAGTACTTC; cdr3_aa: CASSSTGMAEQYF
d_call: .; clone_size: .; cdr3_length: 13; j_call: TRBJ2-3; v_call: TRBV10-1; cdr3_nt: TGCGCCAGTAAATCCGATAGCACAGATACGCAGTATTTT; cdr3_aa: CASKSDSTDTQYF
d_call: TRBD2; clone_size: .; cdr3_length: 17; j_call: TRBJ2-1; v_call: TRBV19; cdr3_nt: TGTGCCAGTAGTGAGAGGGGAAGCGGGGTAAGGATTAATGAGCAGTTCTTC; cdr3_aa: CASSERGSGVRINEQFF
d_call: TRBD2; clone_size: .; cdr3_length: 15; j_call: TRBJ2-7; v_call: TRBV14; cdr3_nt: TGTGCCAGCAGCCTATTACGGGGGGGCCATAAGGAGCAGTACTTC; cdr3_aa: CASSLLRGGHKEQYF
d_call: TRBD1; clone_size: once; cdr3_length: 14; j_call: TRBJ2-1; v_call: TRBV7-3; cdr3_nt: TGTGCCAGCAGCCGGACAGGGGTCTACAATGAGCAGTTCTTC; cdr3_aa: CASSRTGVYNEQFF
d_call: TRBD2; clone_size: .; cdr3_length: 16; j_call: TRBJ2-1; v_call: TRBV11-3; cdr3_nt: TGTGCCAGCAGCCATAGCGGGACGGACTCCTACAATGAGCAGTTCTTC; cdr3_aa: CASSHSGTDSYNEQFF
d_call: TRBD1; clone_size: .; cdr3_length: 16; j_call: TRBJ1-3; v_call: TRBV19; cdr3_nt: TGTGCCAGTAGAAGGGACAGGGTAGAGTCTGGAAACACCATATATTTT; cdr3_aa: CASRRDRVESGNTIYF
d_call: .; clone_size: few; cdr3_length: 15; j_call: TRBJ1-1; v_call: TRBV7-3; cdr3_nt: TGTGCCAGCAGCTTAACCGGTCAGGGGAACACTGAAGCTTTCTTT; cdr3_aa: CASSLTGQGNTEAFF
d_call: TRBD2; clone_size: .; cdr3_length: 14; j_call: TRBJ2-7; v_call: TRBV6-6; cdr3_nt: TGTGCCAGCAGTTCTAGCGGGAGTGCAGGCGAGCAGTACTTC; cdr3_aa: CASSSSGSAGEQYF
d_call: TRBD2; clone_size: .; cdr3_length: 15; j_call: TRBJ2-1; v_call: TRBV18; cdr3_nt: TGTGCCAGCTCACCAGAGACTAGCGGGTACAATGAGCAGTTCTTC; cdr3_aa: CASSPETSGYNEQFF
d_call: .; clone_size: few; cdr3_length: 13; j_call: TRBJ1-1; v_call: TRBV19; cdr3_nt: TGTGCCAGTAGTAGTCAGAGGGTCACTGAAGCTTTCTTT; cdr3_aa: CASSSQRVTEAFF
d_call: .; clone_size: few; cdr3_length: 14; j_call: TRBJ2-7; v_call: TRBV5-6; cdr3_nt: TGTGCCAGCAGCTTGACACCGACGGGCTACGAGCAGTACTTC; cdr3_aa: CASSLTPTGYEQYF
d_call: .; clone_size: .; cdr3_length: 15; j_call: TRBJ2-1; v_call: TRBV6-5; cdr3_nt: TGTGCCAGCAGTTACTCAGGTAGTACGCGCAATGAGCAGTTCTTC; cdr3_aa: CASSYSGSTRNEQFF
d_call: .; clone_size: .; cdr3_length: 14; j_call: TRBJ1-1; v_call: TRBV5-1; cdr3_nt: TGCGCCAGCAGCCCGACTCCACCGAACACTGAAGCTTTCTTT; cdr3_aa: CASSPTPPNTEAFF
d_call: TRBD2; clone_size: .; cdr3_length: 14; j_call: TRBJ2-5; v_call: TRBV5-8; cdr3_nt: TGTGCCAGCAGCTTCCTAGCGGGAGGAGAGACCCAGTACTTC; cdr3_aa: CASSFLAGGETQYF
d_call: TRBD1; clone_size: .; cdr3_length: 15; j_call: TRBJ1-1; v_call: TRBV7-9; cdr3_nt: TGTGCCAGCAGCCCTCAACAGGGGGCGAGCACTGAAGCTTTCTTT; cdr3_aa: CASSPQQGASTEAFF
d_call: TRBD1; clone_size: .; cdr3_length: 15; j_call: TRBJ2-2; v_call: TRBV19; cdr3_nt: TGTGCCAGTAGTCCGGGACAGGGGGCTGTCGGGGAGCTGTTTTTT; cdr3_aa: CASSPGQGAVGELFF